These 13 T cell receptor beta chains were all obtained from the same sample, sequenced in a study of T cell clones after liver transplantation. Profiling relied on immunoSEQ multiplex PCR, and the TCRdb table lists in-frame clones only, not all of them. The table has 45,000 to 60,000 clones, approximately 63% seen once. The specimen was CD4+ T cells from blood, collected at the 15-month timepoint. The receptors come from a human patient who received a liver transplant. These T cells may partly come from the graft donor.

The CDR3: CASSARGRESSGELFF. CDR3 DNA sequence: TGTGCCAGCAGCGCCAGGGGCAGGGAGAGTTCCGGGGAGCTGTTTTTT. The chain combines TRBV9 with TRBJ2-2; possible D gene TRBD1, 6 bases. CDR1 is SGDLS and CDR2 is YYNGEE in the germline V gene. V lost 3 bases and J lost 6, with 18 bases in between. This CDR3 has 16 residues.

The CDR3 spells CASSTRSNEQFF. The CDR3 DNA sequence: TGTGCCAGCAGCACCCGGTCGAATGAGCAGTTCTTC. The V and J genes are TRBV7-9 and TRBJ2-1, with D unclear. V lost 5 bases to trimming and J lost 7 bases, with 9 bases between them. This CDR3 comprises 12 residues. Germline lookup yields CDR1 SEHNR and CDR2 FQNEAQ (reference sequence).

The chain combines TRBV7-8 with TRBJ2-3; D perhaps matches TRBD2 (6 bases). CDR3 size: 14 residues. The V end was cut by 5 bases, the J end by 0 bases, with 9 bases between. Germline V gene sequence: CDR1 SGHVS, CDR2 FQNEAQ. CDR3 residues: CASSPGLSTDTQYF. As DNA, the CDR3 is TGTGCCAGCAGCCCCGGACTAAGCACAGATACGCAGTATTTT.

The V call is TRBV28, the J call TRBJ1-3; D is uncertain. V shed 0 bases and J shed 2 bases, with 5 bases lying between them. The length of the CDR3 is 14 residues. CDR1 MDHEN and CDR2 SYDVKM come from the germline V gene. CDR3 in DNA: TGTGCCAGCAGTTTATGGGCAACTGGAAACACCATATATTTT. Its protein is CASSLWATGNTIYF. The full variable domain, its missing parts supplied by reference TRBV28 and TRBJ1-3, is DVKVTQSSRYLVKRTGEKVFLECVQDMDHENMFWYRQDPGLGLRLIYFSYDVKMKEKGDIPEGYSVSREKKERFSLILESASTNQTSMYLCASSLWATGNTIYFGEGSWLTVV.

The chain links TRBV11-3 to TRBJ2-1, with TRBD2 identical over 8 bases. This CDR3 has 15 amino acids. The germline gives CDR1 SGHNT, CDR2 YENEEA. Trimming cost V 5 bases and J 6 bases; bases outside gene matches: 9. This CDR3 reads CASSLGGGYVNEQFF. CDR3 bases: TGTGCCAGCAGCCTCGGCGGGGGGTATGTCAATGAGCAGTTCTTC.

The table lists this clone with a few counts. The gene calls are TRBV20-1 and TRBJ2-7; maybe TRBD1 (5 bases). V lost 4 bases and J lost 5, with 9 bases in between. CDR1 and CDR2 from the germline V gene are DFQATT and SNEGSKA (reference sequence). There are 11 residues in the CDR3. In DNA, the CDR3 is TGCAGTGCTAAGCAGGGTAACGAGCAGTACTTC. It encodes CSAKQGNEQYF.

CDR3 sequence (DNA): TGTGCCAGCAGCTTACTAGCGGGAGGGATGTACGAGCAGTACGTC. Amino acids: CASSLLAGGMYEQYV. The V gene is TRBV7-2, the J gene TRBJ2-7; the match to TRBD2 covers 12 bases. The J segment lost 4 bases and the V segment lost 2 bases, leaving 3 bases of the junction unmatched. CDR3 size: 15 residues. The germline V gene has CDR1 SGHTA and CDR2 FQGNSA.

This clone came up a few times. V is TRBV6-1 and J is TRBJ1-4, with TRBD1 matching over 8 bases. Unmatched junction bases numbered 7, after V lost 6 bases and J lost 7 bases. This CDR3 is 14 amino acids long. Germline CDR1 reads MNHNS; CDR2 reads SASEGT. The CDR3 is CASRTTGESEKLFF. The CDR3 DNA sequence: TGTGCCAGCAGGACGACAGGGGAAAGTGAAAAACTGTTTTTT.

The chain combines TRBV5-1 with TRBJ2-5; a possible D gene is TRBD2 (5 bases). The CDR3 contains 15 residues. CDR1 is SGHRS and CDR2 is YFSETQ in the germline V gene. Trimming pared 1 base from V and 4 bases from J, leaving 14 bases between. The CDR3 is CASSLNEGMGETQYF. The CDR3 DNA is TGCGCCAGCAGCTTGAACGAGGGAATGGGAGAGACCCAGTACTTC. The whole variable domain, remainder taken from reference TRBV5-1 and TRBJ2-5, is KAGVTQTPRYLIKTRGQQVTLSCSPISGHRSVSWYQQTPGQGLQFLFEYFSETQRNKGNFPGRFSGRQFSNSRSEMNVSTLELGDSALYLCASSLNEGMGETQYFGPGTRLLVL.

V usage is TRBV6-4 and J usage is TRBJ2-1; possibly TRBD2 for D (5 bases). V was trimmed by 2 bases and J by 6 bases, leaving 11 bases between them. The CDR3 is 14 residues long. Germline V lookup: CDR1 MRHNA, CDR2 SNTAGT. The DNA for the CDR3 is TGTGCCAGCAGTGACAGGCCTAGCTTCAATGAGCAGTTCTTC. Translation gives CASSDRPSFNEQFF.

This clone is a singleton in its sample. The rearrangement joins TRBV7-8 to TRBJ2-3; the D call may be TRBD1 or TRBD2 (5 bases each). Germline-derived CDR1 and CDR2 are SGHVS and FQNEAQ. V was shortened by 1 base and J by 6 bases, with 14 bases between the two germline ends. CDR3 length equals 15 residues. This CDR3 reads CASSLGGAPQDTQYF. CDR3 DNA: TGTGCCAGCAGCTTAGGAGGGGCCCCCCAGGATACGCAGTATTTT.

The chain couples TRBV20-1 to TRBJ1-1; D gene uncertain. This CDR3 spans 11 amino acids. Deletions cut 5 bases from V and 5 bases from J, with 9 bases between. Germline-derived CDR1 and CDR2 are DFQATT and SNEGSKA (reference sequence). The DNA of the CDR3 is TGCAGTGCTCGGACTATGACTGAAGCTTTCTTT. Protein product: CSARTMTEAFF.

V is TRBV10-3 and J is TRBJ2-2; no definite D call. The germline V gene encodes CDR1 ENHRY and CDR2 SYGVKD. Trimming left V 3 bases short and J 5 bases short, with 10 bases between. The CDR3 is 14 residues long. The CDR3 nucleotides read TGTGCCATCAGTGAAGCCGGACCTACCGGGGAGCTGTTTTTT. Protein product: CAISEAGPTGELFF.